This T cell receptor beta chain was recorded in a study of early T cells in non-severe SARS-CoV-2 infection. Study in general: Sequencing input comprised bulk RNA from unsorted whole blood; chain pairing was not available. General study results and limits: VDJdb-based annotation leaned toward anti-spike CD8 responses and missed private and CD4 specificities.

The protocol attached unique molecular identifiers to individual cDNA molecules. TCRdb independently ran MiXCR on the 5' RACE reads; one entry per CDR3 protein. Here the sample spans about 70,000 distinct CDR3 sequences, less than 5.5% being singletons. This clonotype has a handful of counts. Antigen unknown. Germline V lookup: CDR1 SGHDN, CDR2 FVKESK. CDR3 length equals 15 residues. Trimming left V 3 bases short and J 9 bases short, with 17 bases between. The starting material was whole blood, obtained at baseline. This TCR was sampled from an adult who was a healthcare worker with PCR-confirmed SARS-CoV-2 infection or an uninfected control (not recorded which). The gene calls are TRBV14 and TRBJ2-2; tentative D call: TRBD2 (6 bases). CDR3 in DNA: TGTGCCAGCAGCCAGGAGGGGTTAGCCCCACGGGAGCTGTTTTTT. Protein product: CASSQEGLAPRELFF.